Shown below are 26 T cell receptor beta chains from a single sample sequenced in a study of blood T cells in healthy people across ages. The use of a sample-barcoded 5' primer and a J-beta primer mix characterized a second PCR of roughly 7 to 12 cycles. TCRdb recomputed calls from the 5' RACE reads with MiXCR, one row per CDR3 protein. Here the sample spans more than 900,000 distinct CDR3 sequences, under 30% being singletons. This same sample was also part of a study on T cells of mothers and their children.

Material: blood. The receptors originated from a girl aged 2 to 10 in good health.

This clonotype has at least ten counts. V usage is TRBV5-1 and J usage is TRBJ1-4; 10 bases agree with TRBD1. The length of the CDR3 is 15 residues. The V gene's germline CDR1 is SGHRS and CDR2 YFSETQ. J was trimmed by 6 bases and V by 1 base; bases with no gene match: 3. CDR3 sequence (DNA): TGCGCCAGCAGCTTGAGAGGACAGGGGGATGAAAAACTGTTTTTT. Translation gives CASSLRGQGDEKLFF.

This clonotype was counted only a few times. A junction boundary mismatches the germline segment, possibly from a read error. The V call is TRBV11-2, the J call TRBJ2-6; 7 bases line up with TRBD1. CDR1 and CDR2 (germline): SGHAT, FQNNGV. This CDR3 spans 16 amino acids. This CDR3 reads CASSLIQGKGANVLTF. The CDR3 DNA reads TGTGCCAGTAGCTTAATACAGGGGAAAGGGGCCAACGTCCTGACTTTC. The full variable domain, with the rest looked up from reference TRBV11-2 and TRBJ2-6, is EAGVAQSPRYKIIEKRQSVAFWCNPISGHATLYWYQQILGQGPKLLIQFQNNGVVDDSQLPKDRFSAERLKGVDSTLKIQPAKLEDSAVYLCASSLIQGKGANVLTFGAGSRLTVL.

The V gene is TRBV7-9, the J gene TRBJ2-3; 15 bases match TRBD2. This CDR3 has 16 amino acids. Germline V lookup: CDR1 SEHNR, CDR2 FQNEAQ (reference sequence). The V and J ends lost 4 bases and 6 bases, in that order; junction bases with no gene match: 5. The CDR3 nucleotides are TGTGCCAGCAGCTCTTGGACTAGCGGGGGGGAGGATACGCAGTATTTT. Its translation: CASSSWTSGGEDTQYF.

The V gene is TRBV6-1, the J gene TRBJ2-1, with TRBD2 identical over 15 bases. Trimming cost V 6 bases and J 5 bases; bases outside gene matches: 8. The CDR3 covers 17 residues. In germline, CDR1 is MNHNS, CDR2 SASEGT. The chain's CDR3 is CASSPGLAGGPNNEQFF. The CDR3 DNA is TGTGCCAGCAGCCCGGGACTAGCGGGAGGCCCTAACAATGAGCAGTTCTTC.

V gene TRBV28 combines with J gene TRBJ1-1; tentatively, D is TRBD1 (5 bases). Trimming took 8 bases from V and 4 from J, leaving 11 bases between them. CDR3 length: 12 amino acids. Germline assignment: CDR1 MDHEN and CDR2 SYDVKM. The CDR3 nucleotides are TGTGCCAGCGGGGGTAGGAGCACTGAAGCTTTCTTT. Residues: CASGGRSTEAFF.

This chain joins TRBV7-2 and TRBJ2-4; no firm D call. V dropped 2 bases and J dropped 13 bases, with 12 bases sitting between them. Germline CDR1 SGHTA, CDR2 FQGNSA. The CDR3 covers 12 residues. The CDR3 spells CASSLRLGPQYF. Written as DNA, the CDR3 is TGTGCCAGCAGCTTAAGGCTCGGGCCACAGTACTTC.

The chain couples TRBV4-1 to TRBJ1-5; the match to TRBD1 covers 9 bases. This CDR3 region has 15 residues. Unmatched junction bases numbered 3, after V lost 0 bases and J lost 6 bases. Germline CDR1 reads MGHRA; CDR2 reads YSYEKL. The CDR3: CASSQDWTGVQPQHF. As DNA, the CDR3 is TGCGCCAGCAGCCAAGACTGGACAGGGGTTCAGCCCCAGCATTTT.

The CDR3 DNA reads as TGTGCCAGCAGCCGGCATAGGCTAGCAACAGATACGCAGTATTTT. This gives the protein CASSRHRLATDTQYF. The chain links TRBV7-2 to TRBJ2-3, with D possibly TRBD2 on 5 matching bases. The germline V gene encodes CDR1 SGHTA and CDR2 FQGNSA. Trimming took 5 bases from V and 3 from J, leaving 15 bases between them. The CDR3 length is 15 residues.

The chain links TRBV6-1 to TRBJ1-5; D is ambiguous. The V gene's germline CDR1 is MNHNS and CDR2 SASEGT. V was trimmed by 2 bases and J by 6 bases, leaving 14 bases between them. This CDR3 has 15 residues. Here the CDR3 DNA reads TGTGCCAGCAGTGAAATCTGGGGATTGGGTCAGCCCCAGCATTTT. This codes for CASSEIWGLGQPQHF.

This clonotype was detected only a few times. This chain connects TRBV20-1 to TRBJ2-7, with D tentatively TRBD1 or TRBD2 (6 bases each). V lost 5 bases and J 7 bases, leaving 15 bases between the germline ends. The CDR3 consists of 12 residues. The V gene's germline CDR1 is DFQATT and CDR2 SNEGSKA (reference sequence). CDR3 sequence reads: CSAPGASGEQYF. DNA of the CDR3: TGCAGTGCTCCGGGGGCCAGTGGGGAGCAGTACTTC.

This rearrangement joins TRBV5-1 to TRBJ2-1, with 7 bases fitting TRBD2. This CDR3 is 16 amino acids long. V was clipped by 4 bases and J by 8 bases; unmatched bases: 15. Germline values: CDR1 SGHRS, CDR2 YFSETQ. CDR3 nucleotides: TGCGCCAGCAGCGAGGTTTGGGCGGGAGATAGCTATGAGCAGTTCTTC. Translating it yields CASSEVWAGDSYEQFF.

This sequence joins TRBV20-1 and TRBJ1-1, with a possible D match to TRBD1 (5 bases). V lost 2 bases to trimming and J lost 10 bases, with 14 bases between them. The CDR3 is 12 amino acids. Germline CDR1 reads DFQATT; CDR2 reads SNEGSKA (reference sequence). CDR3 in amino acids: CSARWDAYAAFF. The DNA for the CDR3 is TGCAGTGCTAGATGGGACGCGTACGCAGCTTTCTTT.

This chain connects TRBV28 to TRBJ1-4; a weak D match, TRBD1 (6 bases). The CDR3 is 14 amino acids. The V gene's germline CDR1 is MDHEN and CDR2 SYDVKM. The V gene lost 6 bases and the J gene lost 5 bases, with 13 bases spanning the gap. CDR3 sequence: CASRSGQQNEKLFF. The CDR3 DNA reads as TGTGCCAGCAGATCCGGACAGCAGAATGAAAAACTGTTTTTT.

This clonotype has more than one count but fewer than ten. The CDR3 coding sequence is TGTGCCACCAGCAGAGGACGCATGCCAGAGACCCAGTACTTC. Translation: CATSRGRMPETQYF. J is TRBJ2-5 and V is TRBV15, with D unresolved. The CDR3 is made up of 14 amino acids. Germline V gene lookup returns CDR1 LNHNV and CDR2 YYDKDF (reference sequence). V shed 1 base and J shed 4 bases, with 10 bases lying between them.

This clonotype appeared a few times. The chain has TRBV21-1 and TRBJ2-4; TRBD2, the table's D call, lacks a check against the DNA. TRBV21-1 represents a pseudogene. The CDR3 totals 19 residues. CDR3 sequence: CASSRGGASGDLAKNIQYF. The CDR3 nucleotides read TGTGCCAGCAGCAGGGGAGGGGCTAGCGGGGACCTAGCCAAAAACATTCAGTACTTC.

This chain connects TRBV20-1 to TRBJ1-1; D is unclear. V shed 0 bases and J shed 4 bases, with 15 bases lying between them. CDR3 length equals 15 residues. The germline CDR1 and CDR2 sequences are DFQATT and SNEGSKA (reference sequence). CDR3 bases: TGCAGTGCTAGAGATCTCGGAGGGAGAATCACTGAAGCTTTCTTT. Translating gives CSARDLGGRITEAFF.

V is TRBV6-5 and J is TRBJ2-7, with 11 nucleotides matching TRBD2. The germline CDR1 and CDR2 sequences are MNHEY and SVGAGI. V trimming: 6 bases; J trimming: 5 bases; junction bases outside the gene matches: 3. The CDR3 contains 13 residues. The CDR3 nucleotides are TGTGCCAGCAGCCCACTAGCGGGAGACGAGCAGTACTTC. It is translated as CASSPLAGDEQYF.

The chain is built from TRBV7-6 and TRBJ2-3; no definite D call. V lost 4 bases to trimming and J lost 0 bases, with 14 bases between them. The V gene's germline CDR1 is SGHVS and CDR2 FNYEAQ. This CDR3 contains 16 residues. The CDR3 sequence: CASSSVNLISTDTQYF. CDR3 coding DNA: TGTGCCAGCAGCTCAGTCAACTTGATTAGCACAGATACGCAGTATTTT. Full variable domain (missing parts from reference TRBV7-6 and TRBJ2-3): GAGVSQSPRYKVTKRGQDVALRCDPISGHVSLYWYRQALGQGPEFLTYFNYEAQQDKSGLPNDRFSAERPEGSISTLTIQRTEQRDSAMYRCASSSVNLISTDTQYFGPGTRLTVL.

V usage is TRBV7-3 and J usage is TRBJ2-1, with TRBD1 as a possible D gene (6 bases). The DNA end lines up better with TRBJ2-7; the J call may be wrong. The germline V gene has CDR1 SGHTA and CDR2 FQGTGA. CDR3 length: 12 amino acids. CDR3 region: CASSLDSNEQYF. DNA of the CDR3: TGTGCCAGCAGCTTGGACAGCAATGAGCAGTACTTC.

The chain couples TRBV11-3 to TRBJ2-3; TRBD2 matches at 12 bases. The CDR3 contains 14 residues. Germline V gene sequence: CDR1 SGHNT, CDR2 YENEEA. The V gene end was trimmed by 5 bases and the J gene end by 6 bases; junction bases not matched to a gene: 3. CDR3 protein: CASSRTSGADTQYF. DNA for the CDR3: TGTGCCAGCAGCCGGACTAGCGGGGCGGATACGCAGTATTTT.

V gene TRBV29-1 combines with J gene TRBJ2-3; 7 bases align to TRBD2. This CDR3 contains 14 residues. V trimming: 8 bases; J trimming: 2 bases; junction bases outside the gene matches: 10. CDR1 SQVTM and CDR2 ANQGSEA come from the germline V gene. CDR3 in amino acids: CSLTSASNTDTQYF. The DNA of the CDR3 is TGCAGCCTTACTAGCGCATCAAACACAGATACGCAGTATTTT.

J is TRBJ1-2 and V is TRBV7-8; D not resolved. Per the germline V gene, CDR1 is SGHVS and CDR2 is FQNEAQ. The CDR3 has 17 residues. V was shortened by 5 bases and J by 0 bases, with 19 bases between the two germline ends. CDR3 amino acids: CASSTRESRVSNYGYTF. The CDR3 bases are TGTGCCAGCAGCACGAGGGAATCAAGGGTCTCTAACTATGGCTACACCTTC.

The rearrangement uses TRBV7-6 and TRBJ2-1; D not resolved. TRBJ2-5 explains the end of the DNA better; the J call may be wrong. The CDR3 loop spans 15 amino acids. CDR1 and CDR2 (germline): SGHVS, FNYEAQ. CDR3 sequence (DNA): TGTGCCAGCAGCTTAGCGTCGGCCCCCACGGAGACCCAGTACTTC. It translates to CASSLASAPTETQYF.

The chain combines TRBV5-1 with TRBJ2-5, with D possibly being TRBD1 (5 bases). The ends were cut back, 3 bases at V and 5 bases at J, with 11 bases in the middle. Germline V gives CDR1 SGHRS, CDR2 YFSETQ. This CDR3 has 13 residues. The CDR3 DNA follows: TGCGCCAGCAGCTGGGGCATGGACGAGACCCAGTACTTC. Protein product: CASSWGMDETQYF.

The V call is TRBV29-1, the J call TRBJ2-5; perhaps TRBD2 as D (7 bases). The J call may be in error: the DNA end matches TRBJ2-1 better. Germline V gene data show CDR1 as SQVTM and CDR2 as ANQGSEA. This CDR3 region has 15 residues. The CDR3 nucleotides read TGCAGCGTCAGGGGTAAGGCTAGCGGCTACAATGAGCAGTTCTTC. As protein: CSVRGKASGYNEQFF.

The rearrangement joins TRBV20-1 to TRBJ1-4; a possible D gene is TRBD1 (6 bases). CDR1 is DFQATT and CDR2 is SNEGSKA in the germline V gene (reference sequence). The CDR3 loop spans 14 amino acids. Trimming cost V 3 bases and J 8 bases, with 16 bases left between them. The CDR3 spells CSARPTGGHEKLFF. CDR3 nucleotide sequence: TGCAGTGCTAGGCCGACCGGGGGGCACGAAAAACTGTTTTTT.